This entry is about one TCR beta chain. CDR3 length: 12 residues. Trimming stripped 3 bases from V and 7 bases from J, with 6 bases between. The germline V gene has CDR1 ENHRY and CDR2 SYGVKD. This sample stems from a study of cytotoxic CD8 clonotypes in ibrutinib-treated CLL. About the research overall: Specimens for response were gathered following a median about twelve months of therapy, spanning 6 to 36.

The protocol was immunoSEQ multiplex PCR, while the TCRdb copy is restricted to in-frame clones and leaves out a portion. Of roughly 180,000 clones detected, roughly four fifths appear once; the ten largest clones hold roughly 4.5%. The chain joins TRBV10-3 to TRBJ1-4, with D unclear. The sample here was PBMCs, taken after 24 months of ibrutinib treatment. The sequence was obtained from a human donor with chronic lymphocytic leukemia. The CDR3 here is CAISDLGEKLFF. As DNA, the CDR3 is TGTGCCATCAGTGATTTAGGTGAAAAACTGTTTTTT.